The 22 T cell receptor beta chains reported below all come from one sample, sequenced in a study of T cell changes during pregnancy in multiple sclerosis. The table came from immunoSEQ multiplex PCR; TCRdb's copy has only in-frame clones and leaves some out. The table includes approximately 40,000 clones, just over 90% detected once. The material sequenced was CD4+ T cells from peripheral blood mononuclear cells, taken in the third trimester of pregnancy. The source of these receptors is a female donor in good health, enrolled as a control in a pregnancy study.

The rearrangement joins TRBV6-6 to TRBJ1-2; a possible D gene is TRBD1 (5 bases). V was pared by 3 bases and J by 8 bases, with 13 bases between. The CDR3 loop spans 13 amino acids. Germline values: CDR1 MNHNY, CDR2 SVGAGI (reference sequence). CDR3 region: CASSYELGGGYTF. In nucleotides, the CDR3 is TGTGCCAGCAGTTATGAATTGGGGGGGGGCTACACCTTC.

This clone has more than one count but fewer than ten. The chain links TRBV5-1 to TRBJ1-2; D unclear. Trimming removed 2 bases from V and 3 bases from J, with 17 bases in between. The germline gives CDR1 SGHRS, CDR2 YFSETQ. The CDR3 extends over 16 amino acids. DNA for the CDR3: TGCGCCAGCAGCTTCGACCCGGGAAGGGTGGACTATGGCTACACCTTC. This translates into CASSFDPGRVDYGYTF.

A single count supports this clone. In DNA, the CDR3 is TGCGCCAGCAGCCCAGGACAGGTACGAGAGACCCAGTACTTC. Amino acid sequence: CASSPGQVRETQYF. The chain has TRBV5-1 and TRBJ2-5; TRBD1 aligns across 7 bases. From germline, CDR1 is SGHRS and CDR2 YFSETQ. This CDR3 has 14 residues. Germline trimming cut 4 bases from V and 4 bases from J; bases unmatched to any gene: 7.

The chain combines TRBV5-3 with TRBJ2-3; TRBD2 aligns across 13 bases. TRBV5-3 is placed among ORFs of uncertain function. The CDR3 has 18 amino acids. Unmatched junction bases numbered 4, after V lost 0 bases and J lost 0 bases. The CDR3 region is CARSLDGTSGASTDTQYF. In DNA, the CDR3 is TGTGCCAGAAGCTTGGACGGGACTAGCGGGGCTAGCACAGATACGCAGTATTTT.

The CDR3 DNA is TGCGCCAGCAGCCAAGATCGAGACCCTGGAGCCCCTTTGGGAGCTTTCTTT. The encoded protein is CASSQDRDPGAPLGAFF. V and J are TRBV4-1 and TRBJ1-1; D not certain. V lost 0 bases and J 10 bases, leaving 24 bases between the germline ends. CDR1 and CDR2 from the germline V gene are MGHRA and YSYEKL. CDR3 length: 17 residues.

CDR3 residues: CAISESVEGKLFF. In DNA form, the CDR3 reads TGTGCCATCAGTGAGTCGGTGGAGGGGAAGCTGTTTTTT. This sequence joins TRBV10-3 and TRBJ2-2, with D perhaps TRBD2 (6 bases). Per germline, CDR1 ENHRY and CDR2 SYGVKD. The CDR3 loop spans 13 amino acids. Between the trimmed V and J ends, which lost 0 bases and 12 bases, there was a span of 11 bases.

The V and J genes are TRBV12-5 and TRBJ1-2; 9 nucleotides match TRBD1. J lost 4 bases, V lost 0 bases, and 6 bases had no gene match. Germline V gene sequence: CDR1 LGHNT, CDR2 FRNRAP. The CDR3 has 16 amino acids. CDR3 in amino acids: CASGLVGGTGTYGYTF. CDR3 DNA sequence: TGTGCTAGTGGTTTGGTCGGAGGGACAGGGACCTATGGCTACACCTTC.

CDR3 bases: TGTGCCAGCAGCGCGGAGGGACGCCCCCCGAACACCGGGGAGCTGTTTTTT. Translation gives CASSAEGRPPNTGELFF. This chain joins TRBV5-4 and TRBJ2-2; D is possibly TRBD2 (6 bases). The length of the CDR3 is 17 residues. Between the trimmed V and J ends, which lost 4 bases and 0 bases, there was a span of 16 bases. CDR1 and CDR2 (germline): SGHNT, YYREEE (reference sequence).

This clone was observed once. The chain joins TRBV6-1 to TRBJ2-5; 11 bases line up with TRBD2. The germline V gene has CDR1 MNHNS and CDR2 SASEGT. J lost 6 bases, V lost 5 bases, and 5 bases had no gene match. This CDR3 contains 14 residues. The CDR3 nucleotides are TGTGCCAGCAGTAATAGCGGGGGGGCACAGACCCAGTACTTC. Amino acids: CASSNSGGAQTQYF.

The gene calls are TRBV13 and TRBJ1-6; possibly TRBD1 for D (6 bases). The germline CDR1 and CDR2 sequences are PRHDT and FYEKMQ (reference sequence). Trimming pared 0 bases from V and 8 bases from J, leaving 23 bases between. This CDR3 spans 19 amino acids. CDR3 bases: TGTGCCAGCAGCTTAGGCCGCATTAGGAACAGGGTTTCGGATTCACCCCTCCACTTT. It specifies CASSLGRIRNRVSDSPLHF.

CDR3 loop: CASSVGLGGTTYNSPLHF. CDR3 nucleotide sequence: TGTGCCAGCAGCGTAGGGTTGGGAGGGACAACTTATAATTCACCCCTCCACTTT. The V gene is TRBV9, the J gene TRBJ1-6, with D maybe TRBD1 (6 bases). The CDR3 has 18 residues. The V and J ends lost 0 bases and 4 bases respectively, with 17 bases between them. Germline V lookup: CDR1 SGDLS, CDR2 YYNGEE. The full variable domain, rest sourced from reference TRBV9 and TRBJ1-6, is DSGVTQTPKHLITATGQRVTLRCSPRSGDLSVYWYQQSLDQGLQFLIQYYNGEERAKGNILERFSAQQFPDLHSELNLSSLELGDSALYFCASSVGLGGTTYNSPLHFGNGTRLTVT.

The V gene is TRBV5-1, the J gene TRBJ1-2; D is ambiguous. Germline CDR1 and CDR2: SGHRS and YFSETQ. V was clipped by 0 bases and J by 1 base, with 10 bases between them. The CDR3 consists of 15 residues. The CDR3 loop is CASSLEGGDNYGYTF. For the CDR3, the DNA is TGCGCCAGCAGCTTGGAGGGAGGCGATAACTATGGCTACACCTTC.

This chain uses TRBV5-1 with TRBJ2-7; 12 nucleotides match TRBD2. J lost 6 bases, V lost 4 bases, and 5 bases had no gene match. The CDR3 is made up of 14 amino acids. The germline V gene encodes CDR1 SGHRS and CDR2 YFSETQ. CDR3 amino acids: CASSTTSGSTEQYF. Here the CDR3 DNA reads TGCGCCAGCAGCACGACTAGCGGGAGTACCGAGCAGTACTTC.

The chain uses TRBV5-1 and TRBJ2-2; a weak D match, TRBD1 (5 bases). The CDR3 consists of 16 residues. The germline CDR1 and CDR2 sequences are SGHRS and YFSETQ. Deletions cut 0 bases from V and 4 bases from J, with 13 bases between. The CDR3 region is CASSLAPGSGTGELFF. Here the CDR3 DNA reads TGCGCCAGCAGCTTGGCCCCAGGGTCGGGCACCGGGGAGCTGTTTTTT.

The chain is built from TRBV6-1 and TRBJ2-1, with TRBD2 identical over 13 bases. CDR3 length equals 19 residues. Germline-derived CDR1 and CDR2 are MNHNS and SASEGT. Trimming removed 3 bases from V and 7 bases from J; junction bases left unmatched: 15. The CDR3 DNA sequence: TGTGCCAGCAGTGAGATGGGGACTAGCGGGACCCCCCAAGGGAATGAGCAGTTCTTC. Translation gives CASSEMGTSGTPQGNEQFF.

The rearrangement uses TRBV5-8 and TRBJ1-4; 9 positions match TRBD1. Looked up from germline, CDR1 is SGHTS and CDR2 is YDEGEE. The J segment lost 8 bases and the V segment lost 3 bases, leaving 8 bases of the junction unmatched. The CDR3 totals 15 residues. CDR3 nucleotides: TGTGCCAGCAGCTCTTACAGGGGGCGGGGAGAAAAACTGTTTTTT. Its protein product is CASSSYRGRGEKLFF.

V is TRBV6-5 and J is TRBJ1-2; TRBD1 matches at 7 bases. Germline CDR1 and CDR2: MNHEY and SVGAGI. The CDR3 covers 15 residues. Unmatched junction bases numbered 7, after V lost 4 bases and J lost 2 bases. In DNA form, the CDR3 reads TGTGCCAGCAGTTCCACAGGGGCCGCGAACTATGGCTACACCTTC. Translated, it gives CASSSTGAANYGYTF.

V usage is TRBV6-6 and J usage is TRBJ1-4, with D uncertain. This CDR3 has 16 residues. Trimming took off 7 bases at V and 4 bases at J, with 19 bases between the two ends. Germline V lookup: CDR1 MNHNY, CDR2 SVGAGI (reference sequence). The CDR3 reads CASTEAQGLINEKLFF. In DNA, the CDR3 is TGTGCCAGCACCGAAGCACAAGGACTAATTAATGAAAAACTGTTTTTT.

The V and J genes are TRBV30 and TRBJ1-6, with a possible D match to TRBD1 (5 bases). V was shortened by 2 bases and J by 18 bases, with 20 bases between the two germline ends. CDR1 and CDR2 from the germline V gene are GTSNPN and SVGIG (reference sequence). The CDR3 runs to 13 residues. CDR3 nucleotides: TGTGCCTGGAGTCCTCATCAAAGGGGTCCACCCCACTTT. Amino acids: CAWSPHQRGPPHF.

This clone appeared a single time. The chain carries TRBV4-2 and TRBJ2-3; 9 bases are shared with TRBD2. The CDR3 spans 17 residues. V dropped 4 bases and J dropped 2; count of bases not matched to a gene: 10. CDR1 LGHNA and CDR2 YNFKEQ come from the germline V gene. This CDR3 is CASSLTQASGNTDTQYF. In DNA, the CDR3 is TGTGCCAGCAGCCTCACGCAGGCTAGCGGGAACACAGATACGCAGTATTTT.

V and J are TRBV7-3 and TRBJ2-3; D may be TRBD2 (5 bases). The V end was cut by 5 bases, the J end by 1 base, with 16 bases between. Germline-derived CDR1 and CDR2 are SGHTA and FQGTGA. The CDR3 runs to 16 residues. This CDR3 reads CASSPFRTLGTDTQYF. DNA for the CDR3: TGTGCCAGCAGCCCATTTAGGACTTTAGGCACAGATACGCAGTATTTT.

The rearrangement uses TRBV7-9 and TRBJ2-7; 10 bases map to TRBD2. Germline V gene data show CDR1 as SEHNR and CDR2 as FQNEAQ (reference sequence). With V trimmed by 0 bases and J by 3 bases, 2 bases remained unmatched. The CDR3 totals 15 residues. CDR3 protein: CASSLAASGGYEQYF. CDR3 DNA: TGTGCCAGCAGCTTAGCGGCTAGCGGGGGCTACGAGCAGTACTTC.